This T cell receptor (beta chain) was sequenced during a study of neurological immune-mediated disorders. Notes on the study in general: TCR-beta repertoires seemed private in all groups, with no expanded CDR3 amino acid sequences shared.

As for the cDNA, it was generated by 5'RACE with 10-nucleotide random UMIs. Whenever a sequencing run was performed, it yielded over 170 million TCR-beta sequences from 15-18 subjects. TCRdb used MiXCR to reprocess the 5' RACE reads, holding one entry per CDR3 protein. The table includes over 70,000 distinct CDR3 sequences, 9.5% to 13% detected once. Time point in this sample: longitudinal time-point 1 (baseline). This clonotype was counted ten times or more. The antigen is not known. Trimming cost V 7 bases and J 0 bases, with 6 bases left between them. The CDR3 is made up of 13 amino acids. Germline V CDR1 and CDR2: LGHNA, YNFKEQ.

This chain connects TRBV4-2 to TRBJ1-4; no definite D call. The sequencing input was PBMCs. This sequence was found in a man in his thirties or forties in good health. Here the CDR3 DNA reads TGTGCCAGCATGCAGGCAACTAATGAAAAACTGTTTTTT. Residues: CASMQATNEKLFF.